The 16 T cell receptor beta chains in this list originate from one sample, sequenced in a study of blood T cell repertoires in COVID-19. Assay used: immunoSEQ multiplex PCR; TCRdb lists only in-frame clones, some missing. This sample carries fewer than 350,000 clones, about nine tenths of them seen once, and the ten largest clones take 4.5% to 5.5%. Input material: PBMCs or T cells enriched from blood (not recorded which). These receptors were obtained from a man in his 60s who had recovered from COVID-19.

The chain employs TRBV5-1 and TRBJ2-7, with TRBD2 matching 10 bases. The CDR3 contains 15 residues. The V gene end was trimmed by 5 bases and the J gene end by 3 bases; junction bases not matched to a gene: 8. Germline lookup yields CDR1 SGHRS and CDR2 YFSETQ. DNA for the CDR3: TGCGCCAGCAGTTTGAGCGGGAGGGCGGACTACGAGCAGTACTTC. The encoded protein is CASSLSGRADYEQYF.

The V gene is TRBV2, the J gene TRBJ2-2; D is possibly TRBD1 (6 bases). The CDR3 is made up of 16 amino acids. Trimming removed 7 bases at V and 2 bases at J, with 17 bases between. The V gene's germline CDR1 is SNHLY and CDR2 FYNNEI. The CDR3 DNA reads TGTGCCAGCAAGGATTTAGGACAGACAAACACCGGGGAGCTGTTTTTT. It specifies CASKDLGQTNTGELFF.

The J gene is TRBJ2-1, the V gene TRBV5-1, with D possibly being TRBD2 (6 bases). CDR1 and CDR2 from the germline V gene are SGHRS and YFSETQ. Trimming shortened V by 0 bases and J by 3 bases, and 16 bases separated the two germline ends. The CDR3 has 17 amino acids. The CDR3 region has the DNA TGCGCCAGCAGCTTGGCCGGAGCGGGCCCTCTCTACAATGAGCAGTTCTTC. Translated: CASSLAGAGPLYNEQFF. Filled out from reference TRBV5-1 and TRBJ2-1, the complete variable domain reads KAGVTQTPRYLIKTRGQQVTLSCSPISGHRSVSWYQQTPGQGLQFLFEYFSETQRNKGNFPGRFSGRQFSNSRSEMNVSTLELGDSALYLCASSLAGAGPLYNEQFFGPGTRLTVL.

The chain uses TRBV9 and TRBJ1-3; weak D call: TRBD1 (6 bases). The V end lost 4 bases, the J end lost 3 bases, and 14 bases lay between the germline ends. Germline-derived CDR1 and CDR2 are SGDLS and YYNGEE. CDR3 length: 15 amino acids. CDR3 loop: CASSTVSQGGNTIYF. The CDR3 DNA reads TGTGCCAGCAGCACTGTTTCACAGGGTGGAAACACCATATATTTT.

The chain joins TRBV7-8 to TRBJ1-6, with TRBD1 matching over 10 bases. Germline CDR1 and CDR2: SGHVS and FQNEAQ. V gave up 4 bases and J gave up 6 bases; unmatched junction bases: 6. This CDR3 spans 16 amino acids. The CDR3 coding sequence is TGTGCCAGCAGCTCCTCAAGGACAGGGGGTAATTCACCCCTCCACTTT. This translates into CASSSSRTGGNSPLHF.

The V and J genes are TRBV6-1 and TRBJ1-5, with D hard to call. This CDR3 is 17 amino acids long. The V end lost 2 bases, the J end lost 4 bases, and 18 bases lay between the germline ends. Germline CDR1 is MNHNS and CDR2 is SASEGT. The CDR3 is CASSEIIPTEGNQPQHF. Written as DNA, the CDR3 is TGTGCCAGCAGTGAAATAATACCAACGGAGGGTAATCAGCCCCAGCATTTT.

This clone was observed a handful of times. The rearrangement links TRBV10-1 to TRBJ1-4; 8 positions match TRBD1. This CDR3 contains 15 residues. In germline, CDR1 is WNHNN, CDR2 SYGVQD (reference sequence). The trim removed 4 bases at V and 8 bases at J, leaving 9 bases unmatched. In DNA, the CDR3 is TGCGCCAGCAGTGGGGGAACAGGGGGGAAGGAAAAACTGTTTTTT. This codes for CASSGGTGGKEKLFF.

J is TRBJ1-1 and V is TRBV18; 7 bases line up with TRBD1. Germline lookup yields CDR1 KGHSH and CDR2 LQKENI. CDR3 length equals 15 residues. Germline trimming cut 3 bases from V and 1 base from J; bases unmatched to any gene: 5. CDR3 sequence: CASSPRGQANTEAFF. The CDR3 DNA reads as TGTGCCAGCTCACCCCGAGGACAGGCGAACACTGAAGCTTTCTTT.

The chain uses TRBV24-1 and TRBJ2-6; D unclear. Germline V gene sequence: CDR1 KGHDR, CDR2 SFDVKD. This CDR3 contains 15 residues. Trimming stripped 4 bases from V and 0 bases from J, with 6 bases between. CDR3: CATSDPRSGANVLTF. CDR3 DNA sequence: TGTGCCACCAGTGACCCCCGCTCTGGGGCCAACGTCCTGACTTTC.

The chain uses TRBV5-1 and TRBJ2-7; TRBD1 agrees at 8 bases. The V gene's germline CDR1 is SGHRS and CDR2 YFSETQ. CDR3 length equals 17 residues. The trim removed 0 bases at V and 5 bases at J, leaving 13 bases unmatched. CDR3 nucleotide sequence: TGCGCCAGCAGCTTGGCCAGGCGGGAAGGGACAGGTCACGAGCAGTACTTC. It encodes CASSLARREGTGHEQYF. The whole variable domain, remainder taken from reference TRBV5-1 and TRBJ2-7, is KAGVTQTPRYLIKTRGQQVTLSCSPISGHRSVSWYQQTPGQGLQFLFEYFSETQRNKGNFPGRFSGRQFSNSRSEMNVSTLELGDSALYLCASSLARREGTGHEQYFGPGTRLTVT.

The genes are TRBV5-1 and TRBJ2-3, with 12 positions matching TRBD2. Germline CDR1 reads SGHRS; CDR2 reads YFSETQ. The J segment lost 6 bases and the V segment lost 6 bases, leaving 8 bases of the junction unmatched. There are 15 residues in the CDR3. CDR3 sequence: CASTETSGRSDTQYF. CDR3 nucleotide sequence: TGCGCCAGCACTGAGACTAGCGGGAGATCGGATACGCAGTATTTT.

The chain couples TRBV25-1 to TRBJ2-7; 7 bases are a match to TRBD1. The length of the CDR3 is 15 residues. The V gene end was trimmed by 6 bases and the J gene end by 0 bases; junction bases not matched to a gene: 8. Germline V gene data show CDR1 as MGHDK and CDR2 as SYGVNS. The CDR3 protein is CASSNTGQHSYEQYF. The CDR3 bases are TGTGCCAGCAGCAACACGGGACAGCACTCCTACGAGCAGTACTTC.

This chain joins TRBV6-5 and TRBJ2-3, with TRBD2 matching 7 bases. The CDR3 has 15 amino acids. Germline V CDR1 and CDR2: MNHEY, SVGAGI. V lost 5 bases, J lost 6 bases, and 11 bases stayed unmatched. CDR3 coding DNA: TGTGCCAGCAGTAGGACTAGGGGTTCTACGGATACGCAGTATTTT. Its translation is CASSRTRGSTDTQYF.

This clone has only a few counts. The chain's CDR3 is CASSPISGSQSDTQYF. The CDR3, as DNA: TGCGCCAGCAGCCCAATAAGCGGGAGTCAATCAGATACGCAGTATTTT. V gene TRBV5-1 combines with J gene TRBJ2-3, with 8 bases that match TRBD2. The CDR3 has 16 residues. Per the germline V gene, CDR1 is SGHRS and CDR2 is YFSETQ. J was trimmed by 4 bases and V by 4 bases; bases with no gene match: 11.

The V and J genes are TRBV19 and TRBJ2-1; D is unresolved. V lost 7 bases, J lost 4 bases, and 11 bases lay in between. The germline gives CDR1 LNHDA, CDR2 SQIVND (reference sequence). The CDR3 extends over 13 amino acids. The CDR3 loop is CASTLSDYNEQFF. The DNA of the CDR3 is TGTGCCAGTACCCTCAGTGATTACAATGAGCAGTTCTTC.

This rearrangement joins TRBV15 to TRBJ1-1; 7 bases align to TRBD1. CDR1 and CDR2 (germline): LNHNV, YYDKDF (reference sequence). The CDR3 consists of 15 residues. Germline trimming cut 5 bases from V and 4 bases from J; bases unmatched to any gene: 10. This CDR3 is CATSPNPGGGTEAFF. In nucleotides, the CDR3 is TGTGCCACCAGCCCAAACCCAGGGGGTGGCACTGAAGCTTTCTTT.